In its sample, the clone carrying this T cell receptor (beta chain) was seen many times. MiXCR was run by TCRdb on the 5' RACE reads, yielding one entry per CDR3 protein. Among around 25,000 distinct CDR3 sequences listed, roughly 4.9% were seen once. This entry is derived from a study of early T cells in non-severe SARS-CoV-2 infection. Germline V gene lookup returns CDR1 MNHNY and CDR2 SVGAGI (reference sequence). The CDR3 length is 15 residues. V was shortened by 8 bases and J by 0 bases, with 14 bases between the two germline ends. V usage is TRBV6-6 and J usage is TRBJ2-4; D call uncertain. Sequenced input: whole blood. This sequence was found in an adult who was a healthcare worker with PCR-confirmed SARS-CoV-2 infection or an uninfected control (not recorded which). CDR3 bases: TGTGCCAGCGGGTTCCTGTCGGTAGCCAAAAACATTCAGTACTTC. Residues: CASGFLSVAKNIQYF.